This T cell receptor (beta chain) was sequenced in a study of T-cell reconstitution after alpha-beta-depleted transplantation in children. Unique molecular identifiers were incorporated when the TCRbeta library was constructed. MiXCR, run by TCRdb on the PCR reads, gives a single entry per CDR3 protein. The sample contains around 600,000 distinct CDR3 sequences, 8% to 11% of which appear only once. This clonotype was seen only a few times. This CDR3 has 15 amino acids. Germline CDR1 and CDR2: SGHRS and YFSETQ. V was cut by 4 bases and J by 0 bases, with 14 bases left in between. This receptor was taken from a human donor who donated a stem cell graft to a child with acute myeloid leukemia. The sample here was PBMCs from the stem cell graft donor, taken from the stem cell graft. V usage is TRBV5-1 and J usage is TRBJ2-7; D is possibly TRBD1 (5 bases). The CDR3 DNA is TGCGCCAGCAGCCCCGAAGGGGCGGTCTCCTACGAGCAGTACTTC. Translation: CASSPEGAVSYEQYF.